This passage covers 6 T cell receptor gamma chains from one sample sequenced in a study of Vδ1+ human thymocytes. The study's findings and limits: In the thymus, TRG and TRD repertoires looked highly polyclonal with Gaussian CDR3 lengths.

Their antigen targets remain unknown. The template was reverse-transcribed extracted RNA. Pooled V-gene forward primers with one constant-region reverse primer generated the CDR3 amplicons by multiplex PCR. TCRdb reanalysed the multiplex PCR reads with CATT. The sample holds tens of thousands of gamma-chain clones, 20% to 25% seen once. What was sequenced was Vdelta1+ gamma-delta thymocytes from the thymus. Specified subset: FACS-sorted CD3+ TCRalphabeta- TCRVdelta1+ TCRVdelta2- thymocytes. The receptors stem from a boy younger than two who had congenital heart surgery.

The rearrangement uses TRGV4 and TRGJP1. The CDR3 is 14 amino acids. Germline V gives CDR1 EGSTGY, CDR2 YDSYTSSV. V trimming: 1 base; J trimming: 5 bases; junction bases outside the gene matches: 4. CDR3 DNA: TGTGCCACCTGGGATGGCCAGACTGGTTGGTTCAAGATATTT. It translates to CATWDGQTGWFKIF.

Turning to this clone: The same CDR3 can be traced to other DNA sequences in this sample. The chain is built from TRGV2 and TRGJ1 or TRGJ2. J gave up 7 bases and V 1 base, and 7 bases lay outside the gene matches. From germline, CDR1 is EGSNGY and CDR2 YDSYNSKV. This CDR3 is built from 13 residues. In DNA, the CDR3 is TGTGCCACCTGGGACGGCCAACGGTATAAGAAACTCTTT. This gives the protein CATWDGQRYKKLF.

V gene TRGV5 combines with J gene TRGJ1 or TRGJ2. Germline trimming cut 0 bases from V and 9 bases from J; bases unmatched to any gene: 11. Per germline, CDR1 VINAFY and CDR2 YDVSNSKD. The CDR3 has 14 residues. The CDR3 loop reads CATWDRPPPRKKLF. The CDR3 nucleotides are TGTGCCACCTGGGACAGGCCCCCCCCCCGTAAGAAACTCTTT.

The gene calls are TRGV9 and TRGJ1 or TRGJ2. V shed 4 bases, J shed 8 bases, and the junction held 5 bases outside the gene matches. Germline loops: CDR1 GITISATS, CDR2 ISYDGTV (reference sequence). The CDR3 spans 11 residues. CDR3 sequence reads: CALWDPNKKLF. The CDR3 DNA sequence: TGTGCCTTGTGGGACCCTAATAAGAAACTCTTT.

About this clone: A read error may produce the germline difference seen at one junction end. The chain combines TRGV3 with TRGJ1 or TRGJ2. The CDR3 has 14 amino acids. CDR1 is VTNTFY, CDR2 YDVSTARD, per germline (reference sequence). In DNA form, the CDR3 reads TGTGCCCCCTGGGACAGTTTGAATTATTATAAGAAACTCTTT. It codes for CAPWDSLNYYKKLF.

This clone was detected only a few times. V and J are TRGV5 and TRGJ1 or TRGJ2. V lost 3 bases, J lost 15 bases, and 11 bases stayed unmatched. Germline CDR1 and CDR2: VINAFY and YDVSNSKD. The CDR3 runs to 11 residues. CDR3 protein: CATWDGPEVLF. The CDR3 DNA is TGTGCCACCTGGGACGGGCCAGAGGTACTCTTT.